This TCR beta chain derives from a study of T cells after yellow fever vaccination. MiXCR was run by TCRdb on the 5' RACE reads, yielding one entry per CDR3 protein. Altogether some 500,000 distinct CDR3 sequences are present, 13% being singletons, with the ten largest covering 11% to 15%. The V and J ends lost 0 bases and 6 bases, in that order; junction bases with no gene match: 10. This CDR3 region has 17 residues. Germline CDR1 reads SGHKS; CDR2 reads YYEKEE (reference sequence). This chain links TRBV5-5 with TRBJ2-3; TRBD2 matches 10 bases. The clonotype originates from a man in his thirties or forties who received the YFV17D yellow fever vaccine. The source was PBMCs, collected on the day of the yellow fever booster vaccination. For the CDR3, the DNA is TGTGCCAGCAGCTTGGCGGCCGGGGGACTAGCGCTTGATACGCAGTATTTT. Its protein product is CASSLAAGGLALDTQYF.